The 6 T cell receptor beta chains below were found in one sample sequenced in a study of STAT5B mutations in CD4+ large granular lymphocyte leukemia. TCRdb's table, derived via immunoSEQ multiplex PCR, lists solely in-frame clones and lacks some. The repertoire holds about 40,000 clones, with roughly 79% as singletons. The sample taken for sequencing was CD4+ T cells from blood buffy coats. All receptors come from a human donor in good health.

The V call is TRBV15, the J call TRBJ1-4; 7 nucleotides align to TRBD1. Germline trimming cut 2 bases from V and 3 bases from J; bases unmatched to any gene: 3. This CDR3 has 15 residues. Looked up from germline, CDR1 is LNHNV and CDR2 is YYDKDF (reference sequence). The CDR3 region is CATSRNRGPNEKLFF. CDR3 bases: TGTGCCACCAGCAGAAACAGGGGCCCTAATGAAAAACTGTTTTTT.

This clone was picked up a small number of times. CDR3 bases: TGTGCCATCAGTCCGGACAGTAACTATGGCTACACCTTC. Protein: CAISPDSNYGYTF. The V and J genes are TRBV10-3 and TRBJ1-2; D possibly corresponds to TRBD1 (6 bases). The CDR3 is 13 amino acids. Germline V lookup: CDR1 ENHRY, CDR2 SYGVKD. The V gene lost 5 bases and the J gene lost 1 base, with 8 bases spanning the gap.

The J gene is TRBJ2-2, the V gene TRBV4-3; 8 bases fit TRBD1. The CDR3 contains 16 residues. Germline loops: CDR1 LGHNA, CDR2 YSLEER. V gave up 4 bases and J gave up 4 bases; unmatched junction bases: 8. DNA for the CDR3: TGCGCCAGCAGCCGCCATGGACAGGGTGTCACCGGGGAGCTGTTTTTT. It specifies CASSRHGQGVTGELFF.

The rearrangement joins TRBV7-3 to TRBJ2-1; 10 bases are a match to TRBD2. V dropped 1 base and J dropped 6; count of bases not matched to a gene: 9. The CDR3 runs 17 residues. CDR1 is SGHTA and CDR2 is FQGTGA in the germline V gene. This chain's CDR3 is CASSLMGLAGDFNEQFF. In DNA, the CDR3 is TGTGCCAGCAGCTTAATGGGCCTAGCGGGAGACTTCAATGAGCAGTTCTTC.

The chain recombines TRBV19 with TRBJ1-1, with D tentatively TRBD1 (6 bases). The V gene's germline CDR1 is LNHDA and CDR2 SQIVND (reference sequence). The CDR3 covers 18 residues. The V end lost 4 bases, the J end lost 4 bases, and 25 bases lay between the germline ends. CDR3 loop: CASSTHGTPGAPGTEAFF. The CDR3 nucleotides read TGTGCCAGTAGTACCCACGGGACTCCAGGGGCCCCTGGCACTGAAGCTTTCTTT.

The chain carries TRBV27 and TRBJ2-5, with D possibly being TRBD2 (5 bases). CDR1 is MNHEY, CDR2 SMNVEV, per germline (reference sequence). Trimming removed 4 bases at V and 7 bases at J, with 13 bases between. This CDR3 contains 13 residues. This CDR3 is CASSSGLHGTQYF. The DNA of the CDR3 is TGTGCCAGCAGTTCCGGACTGCACGGGACCCAGTACTTC.